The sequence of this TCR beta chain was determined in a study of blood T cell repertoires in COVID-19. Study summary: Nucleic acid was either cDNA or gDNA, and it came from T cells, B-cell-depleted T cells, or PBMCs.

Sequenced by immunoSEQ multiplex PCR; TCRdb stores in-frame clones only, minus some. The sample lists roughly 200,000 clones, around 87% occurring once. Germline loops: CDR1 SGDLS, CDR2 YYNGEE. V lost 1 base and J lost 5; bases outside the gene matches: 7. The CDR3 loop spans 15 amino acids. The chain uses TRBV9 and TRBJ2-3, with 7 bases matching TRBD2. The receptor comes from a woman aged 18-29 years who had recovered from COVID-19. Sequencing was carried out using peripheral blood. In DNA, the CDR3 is TGTGCCAGCAGCGTACAACCGGGCGGGGGAGATACGCAGTATTTT. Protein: CASSVQPGGGDTQYF.